One and the same sample provided the 14 T cell receptor beta chains below, sequenced in a study of T cell responses to AZD1222 COVID-19 vaccine (dated by TCRdb to the early 2020s). The library was generated by the immunoSEQ multiplex PCR assay. TCRdb limited this immuneACCESS table to in-frame rearrangements with V and J called. A share of clones is missing; checked studies link under half to unresolved V genes, and the rest is unexplained. The sample records approximately 180,000 clones, almost 90% of which are singletons. Approximately 7.7% of the sample goes to the ten largest clones. In light of the paper, this sample's time point label describes: baseline before first vaccination. The sample consisted of peripheral blood, taken on day 0 of AZD1222 vaccination. The receptors derive from an adult in good health.

This clone has a single count. The CDR3 bases are TGTGCCAGCAGTCCACAGACTCGTCCCACAGATACGCAGTATTTT. It is translated as CASSPQTRPTDTQYF. The chain couples TRBV2 to TRBJ2-3; D not certain. CDR1 is SNHLY, CDR2 FYNNEI, per germline. CDR3 size: 15 residues. V was trimmed by 5 bases and J by 2 bases, leaving 14 bases between them.

This chain joins TRBV13 and TRBJ1-2; 7 bases match TRBD1. This CDR3 is built from 14 residues. V shed 5 bases, J shed 4 bases, and the junction held 7 bases outside the gene matches. Germline-derived CDR1 and CDR2 are PRHDT and FYEKMQ (reference sequence). Here the CDR3 reads CASSPQGGGYGYTF. DNA of the CDR3: TGTGCCAGCAGCCCTCAAGGGGGCGGCTATGGCTACACCTTC.

The chain combines TRBV19 with TRBJ1-4; maybe TRBD1 (5 bases). Trimming shortened V by 5 bases and J by 7 bases, and 20 bases separated the two germline ends. Germline loops: CDR1 LNHDA, CDR2 SQIVND (reference sequence). The CDR3 is 16 residues long. The CDR3 sequence is CASSPRSGAQVEKLFF. The CDR3, as DNA: TGTGCCAGTAGTCCACGCTCCGGGGCGCAGGTTGAAAAACTGTTTTTT.

This clone has just one count. J is TRBJ2-4 and V is TRBV25-1; D remains unclear. CDR3 length: 13 amino acids. The V and J ends lost 3 bases and 1 base respectively, with 4 bases between them. CDR1 is MGHDK, CDR2 SYGVNS, per germline. This CDR3 is CASSDRAKNIQYF. The CDR3 coding sequence is TGTGCCAGCAGTGACAGGGCCAAAAACATTCAGTACTTC.

This chain links TRBV6-4 with TRBJ1-1, with D possibly being TRBD1 (6 bases). With 2 bases removed from V and 10 bases from J, the gap between germline ends came to 11 bases. The CDR3 contains 12 residues. From germline, CDR1 is MRHNA and CDR2 SNTAGT. CDR3 sequence (DNA): TGTGCCAGCAGTGACGCTGTGGGGGCAGCTTTCTTT. Amino acid sequence: CASSDAVGAAFF.

The chain recombines TRBV7-3 with TRBJ2-3, with 8 nucleotides matching TRBD2. With V trimmed by 4 bases and J by 0 bases, 3 bases remained unmatched. The CDR3 extends over 15 amino acids. The germline gives CDR1 SGHTA, CDR2 FQGTGA. The CDR3 here is CASSSSGGSTDTQYF. The CDR3 nucleotides read TGTGCCAGCAGCTCAAGCGGGGGCAGCACAGATACGCAGTATTTT.

V gene TRBV19 combines with J gene TRBJ2-3; TRBD2 matches at 16 bases. V lost 4 bases to trimming and J lost 2 bases; unmatched junction nucleotides: 6. The germline CDR1 and CDR2 sequences are LNHDA and SQIVND (reference sequence). The CDR3 has 18 residues. CDR3 amino acids: CASSRGLAGGPSTDTQYF. The CDR3, as DNA: TGTGCCAGTAGTAGGGGACTAGCGGGGGGGCCGTCCACAGATACGCAGTATTTT.

V gene TRBV6-2 or TRBV6-3 combines with J gene TRBJ2-2; D gene ambiguous. Germline CDR1 reads MNHEY; CDR2 reads SVGEGT. V lost 3 bases and J 4 bases, leaving 3 bases between the germline ends. This CDR3 contains 12 residues. The CDR3 region has the DNA TGTGCCAGCAGTTATACCACCGGGGAGCTGTTTTTT. This gives the protein CASSYTTGELFF.

This chain links TRBV6-5 with TRBJ1-6; D is undetermined. CDR3 length: 12 amino acids. The V gene's germline CDR1 is MNHEY and CDR2 SVGAGI. Trimming took off 2 bases at V and 8 bases at J, with 4 bases between the two ends. The DNA of the CDR3 is TGTGCCAGCAGTTACGGGGATTCACCCCTCCACTTT. Protein product: CASSYGDSPLHF.

The chain employs TRBV5-1 and TRBJ2-1, with D possibly matching TRBD2 (6 bases). Deletions cut 3 bases from V and 2 bases from J, with 15 bases between. CDR3 length equals 16 residues. Germline CDR1 SGHRS, CDR2 YFSETQ. CDR3 amino acids: CASSSPPGDPYNEQFF. Written as DNA, the CDR3 is TGCGCCAGCAGCTCCCCCCCGGGGGATCCCTACAATGAGCAGTTCTTC.

The chain combines TRBV11-2 with TRBJ1-1; TRBD1 aligns across 10 bases. The CDR3 consists of 13 residues. In germline, CDR1 is SGHAT, CDR2 FQNNGV. Trimming took 5 bases from V and 4 from J; bases not matched to a gene: 1. The CDR3 bases are TGTGCCAGCAGCCGGGACAGGGGCACTGAAGCTTTCTTT. It yields the protein CASSRDRGTEAFF.

This sequence joins TRBV19 and TRBJ1-5; tentatively, D is TRBD1 (6 bases). Germline-derived CDR1 and CDR2 are LNHDA and SQIVND (reference sequence). CDR3 length: 15 amino acids. With 10 bases removed from V and 2 bases from J, the gap between germline ends came to 18 bases. This CDR3 is CATTLRGAGNQPQHF. CDR3 bases: TGTGCCACCACCCTAAGGGGGGCTGGCAATCAGCCCCAGCATTTT. Together with reference TRBV19 and TRBJ1-5, the CDR3 gives the full variable domain: DGGITQSPKYLFRKEGQNVTLSCEQNLNHDAMYWYRQDPGQGLRLIYYSQIVNDFQKGDIAEGYSVSREKKESFPLTVTSAQKNPTAFYLCATTLRGAGNQPQHFGDGTRLSIL.

The J gene is TRBJ1-1, the V gene TRBV9; 8 bases match TRBD1. CDR3 size: 14 residues. Germline values: CDR1 SGDLS, CDR2 YYNGEE. V was pared by 4 bases and J by 6 bases, with 8 bases of the junction left unmatched. The CDR3 loop is CASSLGQGVPEAFF. For the CDR3, the DNA is TGTGCCAGCAGCCTCGGACAGGGAGTCCCTGAAGCTTTCTTT.

This clone was seen only once. The chain carries TRBV6-4 and TRBJ2-1, with a tentative D call TRBD2 (5 bases). The CDR3 is 15 residues long. CDR1 and CDR2 (germline): MRHNA, SNTAGT. Deletions cut 6 bases from V and 4 bases from J, with 16 bases between. Here the CDR3 reads CASSPSPSAYNEQFF. Written as DNA, the CDR3 is TGTGCCAGCAGCCCTAGCCCCTCCGCGTACAATGAGCAGTTCTTC.